These T cell receptor beta chains were read from a single sample in a study of T cell repertoires in ileal Crohn's disease. The repertoire was sequenced with immunoSEQ multiplex PCR; TCRdb's copy has only in-frame clones and lacks some. The sample includes 1,500 to 2,000 clones, 88% of them seen just once. Material for sequencing was ileal tissue. Source of these receptors: an adult with Crohn's disease. CDR3s include the opening cysteine and the closing phenylalanine or tryptophan. The D gene is left open where the match is weak. A clone size is listed for some rows: how often the clone was seen (once, few, many), or a class if it is expanded.

v_gene: TRBV6-1
j_gene: TRBJ1-1
d_gene: TRBD1
abundance: NA
CDR3aa: CASSEQGAVTEAFF
CDR3nt: TGTGCCAGCAGTGAACAGGGGGCGGTCACTGAAGCTTTCTTT

v_gene: TRBV28
j_gene: TRBJ1-4
d_gene: TRBD1
abundance: NA
CDR3aa: CASSFLLRGWGPNEKLFF
CDR3nt: TGTGCCAGCAGTTTTTTACTCAGGGGGTGGGGACCTAATGAAAAACTGTTTTTT

v_gene: TRBV9
j_gene: TRBJ2-1
d_gene: NA
abundance: NA
CDR3aa: CASSARIDSYNEQFF
CDR3nt: TGTGCCAGCAGCGCCAGGATAGACTCCTACAATGAGCAGTTCTTC

v_gene: TRBV4-1
j_gene: TRBJ1-5
d_gene: NA
abundance: NA
CDR3aa: CASSQDNKQYQPQHF
CDR3nt: TGCGCCAGCAGCCAAGATAACAAACAGTACCAGCCCCAGCATTTT

v_gene: TRBV19
j_gene: TRBJ1-2
d_gene: NA
abundance: NA
CDR3aa: CASSIDSRLGESGYTF
CDR3nt: TGTGCCAGTAGTATAGATTCTCGCCTAGGGGAGAGTGGCTACACCTTC

v_gene: TRBV28
j_gene: TRBJ2-2
d_gene: NA
abundance: NA
CDR3aa: CASSPPRETGELFF
CDR3nt: TGTGCCAGCAGCCCCCCGAGGGAGACCGGGGAGCTGTTTTTT

v_gene: TRBV9
j_gene: TRBJ1-2
d_gene: NA
abundance: NA
CDR3aa: CASSVDEVGGYTF
CDR3nt: TGTGCCAGCAGCGTAGATGAGGTGGGTGGCTACACCTTC

v_gene: TRBV5-8
j_gene: TRBJ2-3
d_gene: NA
abundance: NA
CDR3aa: CASSGADTQYF
CDR3nt: TGTGCCAGTAGTGGAGCGGATACGCAGTATTTT

v_gene: TRBV7-9
j_gene: TRBJ2-2
d_gene: TRBD1
abundance: NA
CDR3aa: CASSLQRTGANTGELFF
CDR3nt: TGTGCCAGCAGCTTGCAGCGGACAGGGGCGAACACCGGGGAGCTGTTTTTT

v_gene: TRBV28
j_gene: TRBJ1-5
d_gene: TRBD1
abundance: NA
CDR3aa: CASRPPGGPTFENQPQHF
CDR3nt: TGTGCCAGCAGACCCCCAGGGGGCCCGACTTTTGAGAATCAGCCCCAGCATTTT

v_gene: TRBV5-8
j_gene: TRBJ1-2
d_gene: TRBD1
abundance: NA
CDR3aa: CASSLKGQGIYGYTF
CDR3nt: TGTGCCAGCAGCTTGAAAGGACAGGGGATCTATGGCTACACCTTC

v_gene: TRBV7-2
j_gene: TRBJ2-4
d_gene: NA
abundance: NA
CDR3aa: CASSAGPAQNIQYF
CDR3nt: TGTGCCAGCAGCGCGGGACCCGCACAAAACATTCAGTACTTC

v_gene: TRBV27
j_gene: TRBJ2-5
d_gene: NA
abundance: NA
CDR3aa: CASSLRNQETQYF
CDR3nt: TGTGCCAGCAGTTTACGAAACCAAGAGACCCAGTACTTC

v_gene: TRBV5-4
j_gene: TRBJ1-5
d_gene: NA
abundance: NA
CDR3aa: CASSLDSNQPQHF
CDR3nt: TGTGCCAGCAGCTTGGATAGCAATCAGCCCCAGCATTTT

v_gene: TRBV30
j_gene: TRBJ2-5
d_gene: NA
abundance: NA
CDR3aa: CAWSPGLGETQYF
CDR3nt: TGTGCCTGGAGTCCAGGGCTAGGTGAGACCCAGTACTTC

v_gene: TRBV20-1
j_gene: TRBJ1-2
d_gene: NA
abundance: few
CDR3aa: CSVSGNDGYTF
CDR3nt: TGCAGTGTCTCAGGGAACGATGGCTACACCTTC

v_gene: TRBV27
j_gene: TRBJ2-4
d_gene: NA
abundance: NA
CDR3aa: CASSPGGRDIQYF
CDR3nt: TGTGCCAGCAGTCCCGGGGGAAGAGACATTCAGTACTTC

v_gene: TRBV27
j_gene: TRBJ1-6
d_gene: NA
abundance: NA
CDR3aa: CASSFSSYNSPLHF
CDR3nt: TGTGCCAGCAGTTTCAGCTCCTATAATTCACCCCTCCACTTT

v_gene: TRBV9
j_gene: TRBJ2-6
d_gene: TRBD1
abundance: NA
CDR3aa: CASSVSGGAASGANVLTF
CDR3nt: TGTGCCAGCAGCGTTTCAGGGGGCGCAGCCTCTGGGGCCAACGTCCTGACTTTC

v_gene: TRBV6-1
j_gene: TRBJ2-1
d_gene: NA
abundance: NA
CDR3aa: CASRRSYNEQFF
CDR3nt: TGTGCCAGCAGGCGGAGTTACAATGAGCAGTTCTTC

v_gene: TRBV11-2
j_gene: TRBJ2-5
d_gene: NA
abundance: NA
CDR3aa: CASSLNRVQETQYF
CDR3nt: TGTGCCAGCAGCTTGAACAGGGTGCAAGAGACCCAGTACTTC

v_gene: TRBV5-1
j_gene: TRBJ1-1
d_gene: TRBD1
abundance: NA
CDR3aa: CASSLTQGVTEAFF
CDR3nt: TGCGCCAGCAGCTTGACTCAGGGGGTCACTGAAGCTTTCTTT

v_gene: TRBV7-2
j_gene: TRBJ1-5
d_gene: TRBD1
abundance: once
CDR3aa: CASSFRTGSNQPQHF
CDR3nt: TGTGCCAGCAGCTTCAGGACAGGGAGCAATCAGCCCCAGCATTTT

v_gene: TRBV9
j_gene: TRBJ2-1
d_gene: TRBD2
abundance: few
CDR3aa: CASSSRTSGVANEQFF
CDR3nt: TGTGCCAGCAGCTCTCGGACTAGCGGGGTGGCCAATGAGCAGTTCTTC

v_gene: TRBV19
j_gene: TRBJ1-2
d_gene: NA
abundance: NA
CDR3aa: CASSPRQENYGYTF
CDR3nt: TGTGCCAGTAGTCCGCGACAGGAGAACTATGGCTACACCTTC

v_gene: TRBV4-3
j_gene: TRBJ1-5
d_gene: NA
abundance: NA
CDR3aa: CASSQDLTNGQPQHF
CDR3nt: TGCGCCAGCAGCCAAGACTTGACTAATGGGCAGCCCCAGCATTTT

v_gene: TRBV7-9
j_gene: TRBJ1-2
d_gene: NA
abundance: few
CDR3aa: CASSRTDPYGYTF
CDR3nt: TGTGCCAGCAGCCGGACAGACCCTTATGGCTACACCTTC

v_gene: TRBV5-4
j_gene: TRBJ2-1
d_gene: TRBD2
abundance: NA
CDR3aa: CASSSLAGGSNEQFF
CDR3nt: TGTGCCAGCAGCTCGCTAGCGGGGGGGAGCAATGAGCAGTTCTTC

v_gene: TRBV7-2
j_gene: TRBJ2-5
d_gene: NA
abundance: NA
CDR3aa: CASSLGGWEAQYF
CDR3nt: TGTGCCAGCAGCTTAGGCGGGTGGGAGGCCCAGTACTTC

v_gene: TRBV14
j_gene: TRBJ1-1
d_gene: NA
abundance: NA
CDR3aa: CASSQNRANTEAFF
CDR3nt: TGTGCCAGCAGCCAGAACAGGGCGAACACTGAAGCTTTCTTT

v_gene: TRBV5-1
j_gene: TRBJ2-2
d_gene: TRBD2
abundance: NA
CDR3aa: CASSPGTSGFTGELFF
CDR3nt: TGCGCCAGCAGCCCAGGGACTAGCGGATTCACCGGGGAGCTGTTTTTT

v_gene: TRBV25-1
j_gene: TRBJ1-1
d_gene: NA
abundance: NA
CDR3aa: CATLIAGLGTEAFF
CDR3nt: TGTGCCACCCTCATTGCGGGGCTGGGCACTGAAGCTTTCTTT

v_gene: TRBV18
j_gene: TRBJ1-1
d_gene: NA
abundance: NA
CDR3aa: CASSPGLGTEAFF
CDR3nt: TGTGCCAGCTCACCAGGGCTTGGGACTGAAGCTTTCTTT

v_gene: TRBV9
j_gene: TRBJ2-1
d_gene: TRBD2
abundance: NA
CDR3aa: CASSVKGTSGSNEQFF
CDR3nt: TGTGCCAGCAGCGTCAAGGGTACTAGCGGGAGTAATGAGCAGTTCTTC

v_gene: TRBV11-2
j_gene: TRBJ1-5
d_gene: TRBD1
abundance: NA
CDR3aa: CASSLWDREGQPQHF
CDR3nt: TGTGCCAGCAGCTTATGGGACAGGGAAGGTCAGCCCCAGCATTTT

v_gene: TRBV5-4
j_gene: TRBJ2-2
d_gene: NA
abundance: NA
CDR3aa: CASSLGRVAGELFF
CDR3nt: TGTGCCAGCAGCTTGGGGCGGGTGGCCGGGGAGCTGTTTTTT

v_gene: TRBV6-1
j_gene: TRBJ1-1
d_gene: NA
abundance: NA
CDR3aa: CASSAYRFTEAFF
CDR3nt: TGTGCCAGCAGTGCTTACAGGTTCACTGAAGCTTTCTTT

v_gene: TRBV19
j_gene: TRBJ2-1
d_gene: NA
abundance: NA
CDR3aa: CASSIVTTGYNEQFF
CDR3nt: TGTGCCAGTAGTATAGTAACGACAGGTTACAATGAGCAGTTCTTC

v_gene: TRBV21-1
j_gene: TRBJ1-5
d_gene: NA
abundance: NA
CDR3aa: CASMEARVDQPQHF
CDR3nt: TGTGCCAGCATGGAAGCCAGGGTTGATCAGCCCCAGCATTTT

v_gene: TRBV27
j_gene: TRBJ1-1
d_gene: NA
abundance: NA
CDR3aa: CASSPPNTEAFF
CDR3nt: TGTGCCAGCAGTCCCCCCAACACTGAAGCTTTCTTT

v_gene: TRBV10-3
j_gene: TRBJ1-2
d_gene: NA
abundance: NA
CDR3aa: CAISEAGAGGYTF
CDR3nt: TGTGCCATCAGTGAGGCGGGGGCGGGCGGCTACACCTTC

v_gene: TRBV2
j_gene: TRBJ2-1
d_gene: NA
abundance: once
CDR3aa: CASSVRSGAANEQFF
CDR3nt: TGTGCCAGCAGTGTCCGGTCAGGAGCTGCCAATGAGCAGTTCTTC

v_gene: TRBV10-2
j_gene: TRBJ2-2
d_gene: TRBD1
abundance: few
CDR3aa: CASSDGDRDSRAGELFF
CDR3nt: TGCGCCAGCAGTGATGGGGACAGGGATAGTCGGGCCGGGGAGCTGTTTTTT

v_gene: TRBV7-2
j_gene: TRBJ2-3
d_gene: NA
abundance: NA
CDR3aa: CASSLVREDTQYF
CDR3nt: TGTGCCAGCAGCTTAGTTAGGGAAGATACGCAGTATTTT

v_gene: TRBV10-2
j_gene: TRBJ1-4
d_gene: NA
abundance: NA
CDR3aa: CASRQGEKLFF
CDR3nt: TGCGCCAGCAGACAGGGCGAAAAACTGTTTTTT

v_gene: TRBV18
j_gene: TRBJ2-4
d_gene: NA
abundance: NA
CDR3aa: CASSPPLGTPTWDIQYF
CDR3nt: TGTGCCAGCTCACCACCTCTCGGGACACCTACCTGGGACATTCAGTACTTC

v_gene: TRBV10-2
j_gene: TRBJ2-3
d_gene: NA
abundance: NA
CDR3aa: CASRRGSTDTQYF
CDR3nt: TGCGCCAGCAGGAGAGGGTCCACAGATACGCAGTATTTT

v_gene: TRBV29-1
j_gene: TRBJ2-1
d_gene: TRBD1
abundance: NA
CDR3aa: CSVEETGTGNYNEQFF
CDR3nt: TGCAGCGTTGAAGAGACCGGGACAGGGAACTACAATGAGCAGTTCTTC

v_gene: TRBV28
j_gene: TRBJ1-2
d_gene: NA
abundance: NA
CDR3aa: CASNYWTYNYGYTF
CDR3nt: TGTGCCAGCAACTACTGGACATATAACTATGGCTACACCTTC

v_gene: TRBV19
j_gene: TRBJ1-5
d_gene: TRBD1
abundance: NA
CDR3aa: CASSMIAAGGRYSNQPQHF
CDR3nt: TGTGCCAGTAGTATGATAGCGGCAGGGGGTAGGTATAGCAATCAGCCCCAGCATTTT

v_gene: TRBV7-2
j_gene: TRBJ2-5
d_gene: TRBD2
abundance: NA
CDR3aa: CASSPTSGGKETQYF
CDR3nt: TGTGCCAGCAGCCCGACTAGCGGGGGTAAAGAGACCCAGTACTTC

v_gene: TRBV7-8
j_gene: TRBJ1-3
d_gene: NA
abundance: NA
CDR3aa: CASSLGGISSGNTIYF
CDR3nt: TGTGCCAGCAGCTTAGGGGGGATAAGCTCTGGAAACACCATATATTTT

v_gene: TRBV28
j_gene: TRBJ2-5
d_gene: NA
abundance: NA
CDR3aa: CASSSTGETQYF
CDR3nt: TGTGCCAGCAGTTCCACGGGAGAGACCCAGTACTTC

v_gene: TRBV5-6
j_gene: TRBJ1-2
d_gene: NA
abundance: NA
CDR3aa: CASSLDWSDYTF
CDR3nt: TGTGCCAGCAGCTTGGACTGGTCCGACTACACCTTC

v_gene: TRBV18
j_gene: TRBJ1-2
d_gene: NA
abundance: once
CDR3aa: CASSPPTESYGYTF
CDR3nt: TGTGCCAGCTCACCACCGACAGAGTCCTATGGCTACACCTTC

v_gene: TRBV28
j_gene: TRBJ1-2
d_gene: NA
abundance: NA
CDR3aa: CASSFPHYLDYGYTF
CDR3nt: TGTGCCAGCAGTTTCCCCCACTACTTAGACTATGGCTACACCTTC

v_gene: TRBV29-1
j_gene: TRBJ2-3
d_gene: NA
abundance: NA
CDR3aa: CSVEDRFNTVTDTQYF
CDR3nt: TGCAGCGTTGAAGATCGCTTTAACACTGTCACAGATACGCAGTATTTT

v_gene: TRBV19
j_gene: TRBJ2-3
d_gene: TRBD2
abundance: NA
CDR3aa: CASSTQLAGGTDTQYF
CDR3nt: TGTGCCAGTAGTACCCAACTAGCGGGGGGCACAGATACGCAGTATTTT

v_gene: TRBV28
j_gene: TRBJ2-2
d_gene: NA
abundance: NA
CDR3aa: CASRILPRQSHTGELFF
CDR3nt: TGTGCCAGCAGGATTTTACCGCGACAGAGCCACACCGGGGAGCTGTTTTTT